The 2 T cell receptor beta chains in this list originate from one sample, sequenced in a study of identical twins. TCRdb fed the 5' RACE reads into MiXCR, producing one record per CDR3 protein. The profile shows roughly 1,500,000 distinct CDR3 sequences, about 30% of them singletons. Sequencing was carried out using cord blood. The receptors here all came from a newborn girl in good health.

This chain uses TRBV9 with TRBJ1-1; TRBD1 might be the D (6 bases). Germline CDR1 and CDR2: SGDLS and YYNGEE. The CDR3 is 16 amino acids. Trimming took 3 bases from V and 1 from J, leaving 16 bases between them. The DNA of the CDR3 is TGTGCCAGCAGCGACGGACCAGGGGCTCCGAACACTGAAGCTTTCTTT. It is translated as CASSDGPGAPNTEAFF.

The chain recombines TRBV6-6 with TRBJ1-1; the D gene is possibly TRBD1 (6 bases). Germline CDR1 MNHNY, CDR2 SVGAGI (reference sequence). The CDR3 totals 13 residues. Trimming removed 10 bases at V and 0 bases at J, with 12 bases between. The DNA for the CDR3 is TGTGCCACCGAGGACAGAGTGAACACTGAAGCTTTCTTT. Its protein is CATEDRVNTEAFF.